The 19 T cell receptor beta chains listed next were all sequenced from one sample in a study of sequential checkpoint blockade in melanoma. Specified treatment: randomized to nivolumab then ipilimumab (arm A) or the reverse (arm B). Assay: immunoSEQ multiplex PCR; the TCRdb copy retains only in-frame clones and omits some. The sample includes 5,600 or so clones, roughly 50% of them seen just once. The sample consisted of CD8+ T cells sorted from blood (inferred from file names), taken from a patient given nivolumab and ipilimumab in sequence. The receptors shown here come from a human patient with melanoma. Some clones in this sample may be carry-over from other donors' samples.

The genes are TRBV21-1 and TRBJ1-1. TRBV21-1 constitutes a pseudogene. The CDR3 totals 12 residues. CDR3 sequence (DNA): TGTGCCAGCAGTACGGGGAACACTGAAGCTTTCTTT. Its protein product is CASSTGNTEAFF.

In its sample, this clone is medium-sized. The chain carries TRBV28 and TRBJ1-1; TRBD1 agrees at 7 bases. The V gene end was trimmed by 3 bases and the J gene end by 1 base; junction bases not matched to a gene: 5. Germline V gene lookup returns CDR1 MDHEN and CDR2 SYDVKM. This CDR3 contains 15 residues. This CDR3 reads CASSFRRTGNTEAFF. The CDR3, as DNA: TGTGCCAGCAGTTTTCGCAGGACAGGGAACACTGAAGCTTTCTTT.

V gene TRBV5-1 combines with J gene TRBJ1-3; a possible D gene is TRBD1 (5 bases). The CDR3 consists of 17 residues. Germline loops: CDR1 SGHRS, CDR2 YFSETQ. The germline V and J ends were trimmed by 6 bases and 0 bases, with 19 bases remaining between them. CDR3 amino acids: CASIFPVSGGSGNTIYF. The DNA of the CDR3 is TGCGCCAGCATTTTTCCTGTCTCGGGGGGCTCTGGAAACACCATATATTTT.

This clone has just a few counts. Other DNA sequences in the sample encode the same CDR3. The chain uses TRBV5-6 and TRBJ1-1; no definite D call. CDR1 SGHDT and CDR2 YYEEEE come from the germline V gene. The CDR3 runs to 12 residues. The V gene lost 1 base and the J gene lost 4 bases, with 5 bases spanning the gap. As DNA, the CDR3 is TGTGCCAGCAGCTTGAGAGGCACTGAAGCTTTCTTT. It specifies CASSLRGTEAFF.

A few counts support this clone. The chain employs TRBV7-2 and TRBJ1-2, with 8 bases aligning to TRBD1. V shed 5 bases, J shed 4 bases, and the junction held 18 bases outside the gene matches. The CDR3 has 18 amino acids. CDR1 and CDR2 (germline): SGHTA, FQGNSA. CDR3 coding DNA: TGTGCCAGCAGCCACGACAAGAGCCAGGGGGCGCGGGGCTATGGCTACACCTTC. This encodes CASSHDKSQGARGYGYTF.

The chain carries TRBV27 and TRBJ1-5; D is undetermined. Trimming cost V 0 bases and J 7 bases, with 7 bases left between them. This CDR3 has 13 amino acids. CDR1 and CDR2 from the germline V gene are MNHEY and SMNVEV (reference sequence). CDR3 in amino acids: CASSLSYLQPQHF. The CDR3, as DNA: TGTGCCAGCAGTTTATCGTATCTACAGCCCCAGCATTTT.

By share, this clone ranks as medium-sized (0.01 to 0.1%). CDR3 residues: CASSQGTGYEQYF. CDR3 nucleotide sequence: TGCGCCAGCAGCCAGGGGACAGGGTACGAGCAGTACTTC. The rearrangement links TRBV4-3 to TRBJ2-7, with 9 positions matching TRBD1. The CDR3 extends over 13 amino acids. The J segment lost 4 bases and the V segment lost 3 bases, leaving 1 base of the junction unmatched. Germline CDR1 is LGHNA and CDR2 is YSLEER.

In this sample, this clone is medium-sized (0.01 to 0.1%). The genes are TRBV7-9 and TRBJ2-7; D perhaps matches TRBD2 (7 bases). Looked up from germline, CDR1 is SEHNR and CDR2 is FQNEAQ (reference sequence). This CDR3 has 15 amino acids. V was clipped by 5 bases and J by 5 bases, with 19 bases between them. The CDR3 spells CASSRRGGLSNEQYF. CDR3 DNA: TGTGCCAGCAGCAGAAGGGGGGGCCTTTCGAACGAGCAGTACTTC. The complete variable domain, with remaining parts taken from reference TRBV7-9 and TRBJ2-7, reads DTGVSQNPRHKITKRGQNVTFRCDPISEHNRLYWYRQTLGQGPEFLTYFQNEAQLEKSRLLSDRFSAERPKGSFSTLEIQRTEQGDSAMYLCASSRRGGLSNEQYFGPGTRLTVT.

The rearrangement joins TRBV30 to TRBJ1-1, with 9 bases lining up with TRBD1. Germline V gives CDR1 GTSNPN, CDR2 SVGIG (reference sequence). With 5 bases clipped from V and 0 bases from J, the junction kept 13 bases outside the gene matches. There are 17 residues in the CDR3. The DNA for the CDR3 is TGTGCCTGGGCAGCCCGGGACAGGGTAAAGATGAACACTGAAGCTTTCTTT. This translates into CAWAARDRVKMNTEAFF.

The chain is built from TRBV9 and TRBJ2-7; perhaps TRBD2 as D (5 bases). Trimming pared 0 bases from V and 3 bases from J, leaving 7 bases between. CDR1 and CDR2 from the germline V gene are SGDLS and YYNGEE. CDR3 length equals 13 residues. The CDR3 sequence: CASSVGGDYEQYF. CDR3 in DNA: TGTGCCAGCAGCGTAGGGGGAGACTACGAGCAGTACTTC.

V usage is TRBV14 and J usage is TRBJ2-7, with a weak D call TRBD2 (5 bases). Between the trimmed V and J ends, which lost 4 bases and 3 bases, there was a span of 10 bases. The CDR3 length is 13 residues. The germline V gene has CDR1 SGHDN and CDR2 FVKESK. The DNA for the CDR3 is TGTGCCAGCAGCCGCGGACGGGACTACGAGCAGTACTTC. As protein: CASSRGRDYEQYF.

This chain links TRBV28 with TRBJ2-3; TRBD2 matches at 11 bases. The CDR3 spans 18 residues. Germline V gives CDR1 MDHEN, CDR2 SYDVKM. Trimming removed 5 bases from V and 5 bases from J; junction bases left unmatched: 15. CDR3 sequence reads: CASSVPGLAAPNEDTQYF. The CDR3 coding sequence is TGTGCCAGCAGTGTTCCGGGACTAGCGGCTCCCAATGAAGATACGCAGTATTTT.

The table lists this clone with a few counts. The rearrangement links TRBV19 to TRBJ1-2; D gene unclear. V was trimmed by 7 bases and J by 4 bases, leaving 13 bases between them. CDR1 is LNHDA and CDR2 is SQIVND in the germline V gene (reference sequence). This CDR3 has 13 amino acids. This CDR3 is CASKRRGTYGYTF. The CDR3 nucleotides read TGTGCCAGTAAGAGGCGGGGAACCTATGGCTACACCTTC.

The CDR3 nucleotides are TGTGCCAGCAGCTTCACCCCCAGGGAGGGCTACGAGCAGTACTTC. This sequence encodes CASSFTPREGYEQYF. V is TRBV7-9 and J is TRBJ2-7; 7 nucleotides agree with TRBD2. The CDR3 loop spans 15 amino acids. CDR1 is SEHNR, CDR2 FQNEAQ, per germline (reference sequence). Trimming removed 3 bases from V and 3 bases from J; junction bases left unmatched: 8.

Within the sample, this clone is large. The V and J genes are TRBV7-9 and TRBJ2-7; no reliable D call. Germline V lookup: CDR1 SEHNR, CDR2 FQNEAQ (reference sequence). The ends were cut back, 4 bases at V and 7 bases at J, with 14 bases in the middle. The CDR3 covers 13 residues. The CDR3 is CASSSPEVWEQYF. CDR3 DNA: TGTGCCAGCAGCTCGCCCGAGGTCTGGGAGCAGTACTTC.

This clone was counted at least ten times. The chain recombines TRBV9 with TRBJ2-7; perhaps TRBD1 as D (6 bases). This CDR3 comprises 14 residues. V was pared by 9 bases and J by 0 bases, with 16 bases between. Germline values: CDR1 SGDLS, CDR2 YYNGEE. CDR3 DNA sequence: TGTGCCACAGATAAGGGGGATTCCTCCTACGAGCAGTACTTC. Its protein product is CATDKGDSSYEQYF.

The J gene is TRBJ1-4, the V gene TRBV9; D uncertain. Trimming took off 3 bases at V and 4 bases at J, with 16 bases between the two ends. This CDR3 region has 16 residues. Germline V gene lookup returns CDR1 SGDLS and CDR2 YYNGEE. CDR3 loop: CASSDSASGYNEKLFF. CDR3 nucleotide sequence: TGTGCCAGCAGCGACTCGGCGTCGGGATATAATGAAAAACTGTTTTTT.

The genes are TRBV5-1 and TRBJ2-7, with D unresolved. V was clipped by 0 bases and J by 3 bases, with 7 bases between them. Germline-derived CDR1 and CDR2 are SGHRS and YFSETQ. CDR3 length equals 13 residues. Here the CDR3 DNA reads TGCGCCAGCAGCTTGGGTTGGAGCTACGAGCAGTACTTC. It encodes CASSLGWSYEQYF.

In this sample, this clone is medium-sized (0.01 to 0.1%). V usage is TRBV7-8 and J usage is TRBJ2-6; D remains unclear. Germline V gives CDR1 SGHVS, CDR2 FQNEAQ. Between the trimmed V and J ends, which lost 2 bases and 2 bases, there was a span of 13 bases. This CDR3 has 17 amino acids. CDR3 sequence (DNA): TGTGCCAGCAGCTTATTTCCTGGGCTCCCTGGGGCCAACGTCCTGACTTTC. Its protein is CASSLFPGLPGANVLTF.